This TCR beta chain originates from a study of beta chain features in type 1 diabetes. This clone has just a few counts. Its antigen is still unknown. Study-wide results and caveats: When Type 1 diabetes patients were examined, their TCRB CDR3s proved moderately but significantly shorter in all four CD4+ subsets.

Sorted populations were all over 95% pure. Isolated RNA was reverse transcribed in full, so expressed TCRB transcripts were sequenced. Assay: immunoSEQ multiplex PCR; the TCRdb copy retains only in-frame clones and omits some. The sample comprises a few hundred thousand clones, around 10% of which are singletons, and about 0.64% rests with the top ten. CDR1 is LGHNA, CDR2 YNFKEQ, per germline. The CDR3 spans 18 residues. Trimming at V came to 3 bases and at J to 8 bases, leaving 16 bases not matched to a gene. This clonotype was obtained from a man aged 25 to 45 with type 1 diabetes. The specimen sequenced was central memory CD4+ T cells from blood. The V gene is TRBV4-2, the J gene TRBJ1-4; 9 positions match TRBD1. The CDR3 loop reads CASSQKKVPGQGGEKLFF. The DNA of the CDR3 is TGTGCCAGCAGCCAGAAAAAAGTCCCGGGACAGGGAGGCGAAAAACTGTTTTTT.